The clone carrying this T cell receptor (beta chain) has only one observation. Its antigen is as yet unknown. This sample was included in a study of cytomegalovirus exposure and HLA in healthy donors. Turning to the study itself: Among the 350 to 500 donors who were genotyped, around 77% fell in the genetic ancestry cluster that is associated with self-reported Caucasian donors.

Vbeta (60) and Jbeta (13) primers were used in the PCR. Measured with immunoSEQ multiplex PCR; TCRdb has only the in-frame clones, and not every one. Among roughly 120,000 clones listed, approximately 74% were seen once. Study-level findings and limits: A missense variant in DCLRE1C was later tied to TCR beta V- and J-gene trimming.

The length of the CDR3 is 16 residues. Germline V gene sequence: CDR1 LNHDA, CDR2 SQIVND (reference sequence). Trimming cost V 4 bases and J 0 bases; bases outside gene matches: 7. The receptor was derived from a woman aged 45-65 years in good health and CMV-seropositive. This chain uses TRBV19 with TRBJ2-7, with 9 bases lining up with TRBD1. Material for sequencing was PBMCs. The CDR3 region is CASSNRQGGSSYEQYF. DNA for the CDR3: TGTGCCAGTAGTAATCGACAGGGGGGGAGCTCCTACGAGCAGTACTTC.